The entry that follows covers one T cell receptor (beta chain) sequence. What it binds is unknown. This sample was taken from a study of cytomegalovirus exposure and HLA in healthy donors. Overall study findings and caveats: V- and J-gene trimming in TCR beta was tied to a missense DCLRE1C variant by an analysis performed later.

Vbeta (60) and Jbeta (13) primers were used in the PCR. The protocol was immunoSEQ multiplex PCR, while the TCRdb copy is restricted to in-frame clones and leaves out a portion. This table has over 100,000 clones, 60% to 80% appearing once. CDR3 size: 16 residues. Germline values: CDR1 SGHAT, CDR2 FQNNGV. V was cut by 5 bases and J by 7 bases, with 20 bases left in between. V usage is TRBV11-2 and J usage is TRBJ2-2, with a tentative D call TRBD2 (7 bases). The sample consisted of PBMCs. The receptor was derived from a male donor in good health and CMV-seronegative. The CDR3 reads CASSPPTGGLGGELFF. CDR3 coding DNA: TGTGCCAGCAGCCCTCCGACGGGGGGCTTAGGCGGGGAGCTGTTTTTT.